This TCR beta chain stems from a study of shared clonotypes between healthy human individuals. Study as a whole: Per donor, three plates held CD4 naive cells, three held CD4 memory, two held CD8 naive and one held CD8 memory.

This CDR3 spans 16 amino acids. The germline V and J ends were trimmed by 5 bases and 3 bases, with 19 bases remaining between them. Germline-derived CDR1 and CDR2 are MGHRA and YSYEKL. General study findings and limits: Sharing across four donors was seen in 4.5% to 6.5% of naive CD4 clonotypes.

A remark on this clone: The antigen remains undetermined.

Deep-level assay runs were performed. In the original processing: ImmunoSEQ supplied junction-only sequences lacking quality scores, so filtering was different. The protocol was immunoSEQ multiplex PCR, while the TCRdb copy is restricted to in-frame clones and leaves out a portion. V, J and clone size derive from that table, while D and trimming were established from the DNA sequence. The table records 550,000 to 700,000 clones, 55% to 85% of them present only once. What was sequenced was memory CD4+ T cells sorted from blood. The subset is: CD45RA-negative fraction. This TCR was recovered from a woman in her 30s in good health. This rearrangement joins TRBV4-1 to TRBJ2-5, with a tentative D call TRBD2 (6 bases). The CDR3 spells CASSFGRGGSEETQYF. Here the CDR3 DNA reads TGCGCCAGCAGCTTCGGCCGTGGGGGGTCGGAAGAGACCCAGTACTTC.